Below, 12 T cell receptor beta chains from the same sample are listed, as sequenced in a study of T cells in localized non-small cell lung cancer (dated by TCRdb to about 2020). Libraries were prepared through the immunoSEQ multiplex PCR assay. The table was pulled from immuneACCESS by TCRdb, which kept in-frame rearrangements only. Such tables lose some clones; where checked, under half of the loss comes from unresolved V genes, and the rest has no known cause. This sample is represented by about 2,500 clones; 30% to 35% of them were singletons. The top ten clonotypes cover over 5.5% of the sample. The starting material was lung tumor tissue, obtained before any cancer treatment. Source of these receptors: a man aged 40 to 75 with stage I lung adenocarcinoma.

The V and J genes are TRBV4-1 and TRBJ2-3; TRBD2 matches 11 bases. The CDR3 extends over 17 amino acids. CDR1 is MGHRA and CDR2 is YSYEKL in the germline V gene. The trim removed 1 base at V and 6 bases at J, leaving 9 bases unmatched. CDR3 sequence: CASSQAPVAGGVDTQYF. CDR3 nucleotide sequence: TGCGCCAGCAGCCAAGCCCCAGTAGCGGGAGGGGTGGATACGCAGTATTTT.

This clone was found a few times. V usage is TRBV11-3 and J usage is TRBJ2-1; either TRBD1 or TRBD2 may supply D (6 bases each). The CDR3 loop spans 15 amino acids. The V gene's germline CDR1 is SGHNT and CDR2 YENEEA. Trimming removed 8 bases from V and 3 bases from J, with 17 bases in between. CDR3 sequence: CASEGGQGHYNEQFF. The CDR3 region has the DNA TGTGCCAGCGAAGGAGGGCAGGGGCACTACAATGAGCAGTTCTTC.

This clone was seen only a few times. The chain is built from TRBV30 and TRBJ1-5; maybe TRBD1 (5 bases). Trimming removed 0 bases at V and 5 bases at J, with 14 bases between. This CDR3 contains 15 residues. CDR1 and CDR2 from the germline V gene are GTSNPN and SVGIG (reference sequence). For the CDR3, the DNA is TGTGCCTGGAGTGTCCCGGGGGGAAGCTATCAGCCCCAGCATTTT. Its protein product is CAWSVPGGSYQPQHF.

This clone was picked up a small number of times. J is TRBJ1-4 and V is TRBV9; D is unclear. This CDR3 region has 14 residues. V shed 5 bases and J shed 8 bases, with 16 bases lying between them. Germline V gives CDR1 SGDLS, CDR2 YYNGEE. CDR3 sequence: CASRRSGSSEKLFF. CDR3 nucleotides: TGTGCCAGCAGGCGATCAGGCAGCAGCGAAAAACTGTTTTTT.

The chain combines TRBV30 with TRBJ1-1; 7 bases line up with TRBD1. Germline V gene data show CDR1 as GTSNPN and CDR2 as SVGIG (reference sequence). After removal of 2 bases from V and 7 bases from J, the junction contained 4 bases not matched to a gene. The CDR3 consists of 12 residues. In DNA, the CDR3 is TGTGCCTGGAGTCCCACAGGGGATGAAGCTTTCTTT. Translating it yields CAWSPTGDEAFF.

In its sample, this clone was seen a few times. The chain links TRBV9 to TRBJ2-5; a possible D gene is TRBD2 (6 bases). V lost 2 bases to trimming and J lost 5 bases, with 22 bases between them. The germline V gene has CDR1 SGDLS and CDR2 YYNGEE. The CDR3 runs 17 residues. The CDR3 sequence: CASSVGTTSSSGETQYF. The CDR3 nucleotides are TGTGCCAGCAGCGTTGGAACCACTAGCTCGTCGGGGGAGACCCAGTACTTC.

This rearrangement joins TRBV19 to TRBJ2-7; perhaps TRBD1 as D (7 bases). The V and J ends lost 3 bases and 2 bases respectively, with 14 bases between them. Germline assignment: CDR1 LNHDA and CDR2 SQIVND (reference sequence). The CDR3 length is 15 residues. The CDR3 DNA reads as TGTGCCAGTAGTATGGCGGGACAGAGGACCTACGAGCAGTACTTC. This translates into CASSMAGQRTYEQYF.

Details on this clone: At the DNA level, this CDR3 is encoded by other sequences in the same sample as well. This chain joins TRBV19 and TRBJ2-2, with D possibly TRBD1 on 6 matching bases. Germline values: CDR1 LNHDA, CDR2 SQIVND (reference sequence). This CDR3 is built from 13 residues. V lost 3 bases and J 6 bases, leaving 8 bases between the germline ends. Written as DNA, the CDR3 is TGTGCCAGTAGTATCGGACAGCCCGGGGAGCTGTTTTTT. Protein: CASSIGQPGELFF.

This sequence joins TRBV29-1 and TRBJ2-3; TRBD2 aligns across 13 bases. CDR3 size: 14 residues. Trimming at V came to 4 bases and at J to 3 bases, leaving 1 base not matched to a gene. In germline, CDR1 is SQVTM, CDR2 ANQGSEA. The chain's CDR3 is CSVGTSGRTDTQYF. The CDR3 region has the DNA TGCAGCGTTGGGACTAGCGGGAGAACAGATACGCAGTATTTT.

V gene TRBV14 combines with J gene TRBJ2-7, with a possible D match to TRBD2 (5 bases). Trimming pared 2 bases from V and 2 bases from J, leaving 19 bases between. The germline V gene has CDR1 SGHDN and CDR2 FVKESK. There are 17 residues in the CDR3. The CDR3 loop reads CASSQSIGISRPYEQYF. The CDR3 bases are TGTGCCAGCAGCCAATCGATCGGGATCAGTCGACCCTACGAGCAGTACTTC.

This clone is termed medium-sized (0.01 to 0.1%). The CDR3 DNA follows: TGTGCCAGCAGACCAGACAGGACCAGCAATCAGCCCCAGCATTTT. Its protein product is CASRPDRTSNQPQHF. The rearrangement links TRBV6-8 to TRBJ1-5; maybe TRBD1 (6 bases). Germline loops: CDR1 MNHGY, CDR2 SAAAGT. The V end was cut by 6 bases, the J end by 1 base, with 13 bases between. The length of the CDR3 is 15 residues.

The V call is TRBV29-1, the J call TRBJ2-1; TRBD2 matches at 8 bases. V lost 3 bases, J lost 9 bases, and 10 bases stayed unmatched. CDR1 and CDR2 from the germline V gene are SQVTM and ANQGSEA. This CDR3 has 14 residues. This CDR3 is CSVDRAGVQLEQFF. The CDR3 bases are TGCAGCGTTGACCGAGCGGGAGTGCAACTTGAGCAGTTCTTC.